This T cell receptor beta chain was identified during a study of blood T cell repertoires in COVID-19. On the study more broadly: COVID-19 samples, acute and convalescent, were from the United States, Italy and Spain.

Methods used by the authors: By means of reference gene primer amplification, nucleated cell counts were estimated. The table came from immunoSEQ multiplex PCR; TCRdb's copy has only in-frame clones and leaves some out. Clone size and the V and J calls come from that table; the DNA yielded D and trimming. The profile covers fewer than 150,000 clones, with approximately 90% appearing a single time and about 11% taken by the ten largest. Trimming took off 6 bases at V and 5 bases at J, with 19 bases between the two ends. Germline assignment: CDR1 LNHDA and CDR2 SQIVND (reference sequence). This CDR3 region has 15 residues.

The sample taken for sequencing was peripheral blood. The clonotype was recovered from a woman older than 75 with acute or convalescent COVID-19. This rearrangement joins TRBV19 to TRBJ1-1; tentative D call: TRBD1 (6 bases). The CDR3 sequence is CASSPQFRGRTEAFF. The CDR3 bases are TGTGCCAGTAGCCCCCAATTCAGGGGAAGAACTGAAGCTTTCTTT.